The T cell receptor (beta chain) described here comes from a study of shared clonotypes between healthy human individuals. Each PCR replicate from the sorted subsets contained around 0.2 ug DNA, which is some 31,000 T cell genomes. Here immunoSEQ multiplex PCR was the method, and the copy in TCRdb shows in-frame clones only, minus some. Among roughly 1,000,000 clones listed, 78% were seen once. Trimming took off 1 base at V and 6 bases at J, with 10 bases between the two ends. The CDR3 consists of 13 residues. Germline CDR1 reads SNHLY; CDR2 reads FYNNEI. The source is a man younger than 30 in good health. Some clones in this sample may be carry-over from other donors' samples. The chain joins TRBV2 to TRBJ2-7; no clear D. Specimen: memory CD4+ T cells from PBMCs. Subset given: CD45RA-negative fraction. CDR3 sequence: CASSEGSWGEQYF. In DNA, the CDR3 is TGTGCCAGCAGTGAAGGTTCCTGGGGCGAGCAGTACTTC.